These 17 T cell receptor beta chains originate from one sample sequenced in a study of memory CD4+ T cells and cytomegalovirus serostatus. The data were produced by immunoSEQ multiplex PCR, yet TCRdb's version contains in-frame clones alone and is incomplete. The sample yields around 30,000 clones, around 76% seen once. Single viable CD3+CD4+CD8-CD45RO+ cells were sorted as the memory CD4+ T cells. Sequences were obtained from memory CD4+ T cells from blood. The receptors were sampled from an adult in good health and CMV-seronegative. Some clones in this sample may be carry-over from other donors' samples.

This chain links TRBV5-4 with TRBJ2-3; D possibly uses TRBD1 or TRBD2 (5 bases each). The V gene's germline CDR1 is SGHNT and CDR2 YYREEE (reference sequence). The CDR3 length is 14 residues. V was pared by 7 bases and J by 3 bases, with 15 bases between. CDR3 region: CASATQGRTDTQYF. The DNA of the CDR3 is TGTGCCAGCGCCACCCAGGGACGAACAGATACGCAGTATTTT.

The chain is built from TRBV6-5 and TRBJ1-2, with D perhaps matching TRBD1 (6 bases). CDR3 length: 11 amino acids. Germline V gene lookup returns CDR1 MNHEY and CDR2 SVGAGI. Trimming pared 8 bases from V and 10 bases from J, leaving 14 bases between. The CDR3 loop is CASSRDKDYTF. The CDR3 DNA follows: TGTGCCAGCTCGCGGGACAAGGACTACACCTTC.

The rearrangement joins TRBV7-3 to TRBJ1-1; 8 bases are shared with TRBD1. V lost 0 bases to trimming and J lost 4 bases; unmatched junction nucleotides: 1. CDR1 is SGHTA, CDR2 FQGTGA, per germline. The CDR3 sequence is 14 residues long. The DNA for the CDR3 is TGTGCCAGCAGCTTAACGGGGACAGGCACTGAAGCTTTCTTT. It codes for CASSLTGTGTEAFF.

This clone came up a few times. The chain has TRBV6-6 and TRBJ1-6, with D maybe TRBD1 (5 bases). The CDR3 runs 16 residues. Germline values: CDR1 MNHNY, CDR2 SVGAGI (reference sequence). Trimming took off 3 bases at V and 3 bases at J, with 12 bases between the two ends. In DNA form, the CDR3 reads TGTGCCAGCAGTTATGGGACTGTACTCTATAATTCACCCCTCCACTTT. The encoded protein is CASSYGTVLYNSPLHF.

The chain joins TRBV5-1 to TRBJ1-2; D possibly corresponds to TRBD1 (6 bases). V lost 3 bases to trimming and J lost 8 bases, with 11 bases between them. The CDR3 is 12 residues long. CDR1 is SGHRS and CDR2 is YFSETQ in the germline V gene. The CDR3 spells CASSSQGRGYTF. DNA of the CDR3: TGCGCCAGCAGCTCACAGGGACGGGGCTACACCTTC.

V usage is TRBV10-3 and J usage is TRBJ1-2; 9 bases are shared with TRBD1. With 0 bases clipped from V and 8 bases from J, the junction kept 4 bases outside the gene matches. Germline values: CDR1 ENHRY, CDR2 SYGVKD. The CDR3 spans 14 residues. DNA of the CDR3: TGTGCCATCAGTGAGTCAGGGACAGGGAACGGCTACACCTTC. It codes for CAISESGTGNGYTF.

This chain links TRBV30 with TRBJ1-1, with D possibly being TRBD1 (5 bases). V dropped 7 bases and J dropped 6 bases, with 15 bases sitting between them. The CDR3 runs 12 residues. Looked up from germline, CDR1 is GTSNPN and CDR2 is SVGIG (reference sequence). The CDR3 loop reads CALIVGEAEAFF. CDR3 DNA sequence: TGTGCCTTGATAGTGGGGGAGGCTGAAGCTTTCTTT.

By share, this clone ranks as medium-sized. The chain links TRBV2 to TRBJ2-2; 9 bases line up with TRBD1. The CDR3 runs 15 residues. CDR1 is SNHLY and CDR2 is FYNNEI in the germline V gene. Trimming took 4 bases from V and 7 from J; bases not matched to a gene: 7. CDR3 bases: TGTGCCAGCAGTGTAGGGACAGGGTTTGGCGGGGAGCTGTTTTTT. Protein: CASSVGTGFGGELFF.

This clone turned up a few times. CDR3 residues: CASSSVGGELFF. The CDR3 coding sequence is TGTGCCAGCAGTTCCGTTGGGGGGGAGCTGTTTTTT. The genes are TRBV6-5 and TRBJ2-2; D is ambiguous. The germline gives CDR1 MNHEY, CDR2 SVGAGI. The length of the CDR3 is 12 residues. Trimming removed 4 bases at V and 8 bases at J, with 8 bases between.

The V and J genes are TRBV5-1 and TRBJ1-1; D is perhaps TRBD1 (5 bases). V was clipped by 7 bases and J by 3 bases, with 22 bases between them. There are 16 residues in the CDR3. CDR1 is SGHRS, CDR2 YFSETQ, per germline. Here the CDR3 reads CASRRQPSSGDTEAFF. As DNA, the CDR3 is TGCGCCAGCCGCCGACAGCCTAGTTCCGGGGACACTGAAGCTTTCTTT. Filled out from reference TRBV5-1 and TRBJ1-1, the complete variable domain reads KAGVTQTPRYLIKTRGQQVTLSCSPISGHRSVSWYQQTPGQGLQFLFEYFSETQRNKGNFPGRFSGRQFSNSRSEMNVSTLELGDSALYLCASRRQPSSGDTEAFFGQGTRLTVV.

The chain links TRBV21-1 to TRBJ1-3. TRBV21-1 is reported as a pseudogene. The CDR3 length is 16 residues. The CDR3 DNA sequence: TGTGCCAGCAGCAAAGATCCGGGGGCGAAGGGAAACACCATATATTTT. It is translated as CASSKDPGAKGNTIYF.

The rearrangement joins TRBV7-2 to TRBJ1-5, with D uncertain. Trimming shortened V by 1 base and J by 0 bases, and 7 bases separated the two germline ends. The CDR3 loop spans 15 amino acids. From germline, CDR1 is SGHTA and CDR2 FQGNSA. CDR3 nucleotides: TGTGCCAGCAGCTTAGAGGGATATAGCAATCAGCCCCAGCATTTT. It yields the protein CASSLEGYSNQPQHF.

This clone was seen a handful of times. The J gene is TRBJ1-1, the V gene TRBV18; D is undetermined. The CDR3 loop spans 14 amino acids. Germline loops: CDR1 KGHSH, CDR2 LQKENI. Trimming took 2 bases from V and 4 from J, leaving 11 bases between them. The CDR3 DNA is TGTGCCAGCTCACCAGACCTTCTTAGCACTGAAGCTTTCTTT. Its translation: CASSPDLLSTEAFF.

This chain joins TRBV28 and TRBJ1-2; D possibly corresponds to TRBD1 (5 bases). Trimming shortened V by 6 bases and J by 7 bases, and 15 bases separated the two germline ends. The CDR3 extends over 13 amino acids. Germline V lookup: CDR1 MDHEN, CDR2 SYDVKM. This CDR3 reads CASSLGGAGGYTF. For the CDR3, the DNA is TGTGCCAGCAGCCTGGGGGGTGCGGGTGGCTACACCTTC.

V and J are TRBV7-2 and TRBJ2-2; D might be TRBD1 or TRBD2, each matching 5 bases. This CDR3 is 17 amino acids long. The germline V gene has CDR1 SGHTA and CDR2 FQGNSA. The V and J ends lost 5 bases and 0 bases respectively, with 16 bases between them. Written as DNA, the CDR3 is TGTGCCAGCAGCATGGGACGGCTGGCAGCGAACACCGGGGAGCTGTTTTTT. Translated, it gives CASSMGRLAANTGELFF. The entire variable domain, with the rest obtained from reference TRBV7-2 and TRBJ2-2, is as follows: GAGVSQSPSNKVTEKGKDVELRCDPISGHTALYWYRQSLGQGLEFLIYFQGNSAPDKSGLPSDRFSAERTGGSVSTLTIQRTQQEDSAVYLCASSMGRLAANTGELFFGEGSRLTVL.

This clone came up a few times. This chain connects TRBV28 to TRBJ1-6, with a weak D call TRBD1 (6 bases). This CDR3 is 15 amino acids long. Trimming cost V 5 bases and J 4 bases, with 12 bases left between them. Germline CDR1 MDHEN, CDR2 SYDVKM. This chain's CDR3 is CASSPQGRYNSPLHF. CDR3 DNA sequence: TGTGCCAGCAGTCCCCAGGGGAGGTATAATTCACCCCTCCACTTT.

The rearrangement links TRBV7-9 to TRBJ2-5; D gene ambiguous. The V and J ends lost 0 bases and 5 bases respectively, with 13 bases between them. Germline CDR1 is SEHNR and CDR2 is FQNEAQ (reference sequence). The CDR3 totals 15 residues. CDR3 sequence (DNA): TGTGCCAGCAGCTTAGCCTTATCAAGCGTGGAGACCCAGTACTTC. Protein: CASSLALSSVETQYF.